One and the same sample provided the 31 T cell receptor beta chains below, sequenced in a study of Ad26.COV2.S vaccination and SARS-CoV-2 variants. Treatment indicated: about 20 received Ad26.COV2.S at low or high dose, single or two shots; about 5 received placebo; per-sample allocation not given. Sampling happened 63 days after the first vaccine or placebo injection. Some clones are missing from TCRdb's copy, which holds only in-frame ones; the method was immunoSEQ multiplex PCR. The sample lists roughly 390,000 clones; around 85% were seen once. Source: peripheral blood, taken in a trial of Ad26.COV2.S vaccine versus placebo. All receptors derive from a person between 18 and 59 years old who received the Ad26.COV2.S COVID-19 vaccine or a placebo.

The chain combines TRBV3-1 (or the pseudogene TRBV3-2) with TRBJ1-1; D possibly corresponds to TRBD1 (5 bases). From germline, CDR1 is LGHDT and CDR2 YNNKEL (reference sequence). The CDR3 is made up of 14 amino acids. Trimming took off 1 base at V and 1 base at J, with 7 bases between the two ends. CDR3 in DNA: TGTGCCAGCAGCCAAGGGGGCCGGAACACTGAAGCTTTCTTT. It translates to CASSQGGRNTEAFF.

The V gene is TRBV28, the J gene TRBJ1-3; unclear D gene. Germline V gene lookup returns CDR1 MDHEN and CDR2 SYDVKM. This CDR3 is 13 amino acids long. V was shortened by 7 bases and J by 0 bases, with 7 bases between the two germline ends. The DNA for the CDR3 is TGTGCCAGCACAACAAGCTCTGGAAACACCATATATTTT. Its protein is CASTTSSGNTIYF.

The rearrangement links TRBV6-2 or TRBV6-3 to TRBJ2-7, with 7 bases fitting TRBD2. This CDR3 spans 15 amino acids. Germline V CDR1 and CDR2: MNHEY, SVGEGT. J gave up 3 bases and V 6 bases, and 11 bases lay outside the gene matches. The chain's CDR3 is CASSRPRLAHYEQYF. For the CDR3, the DNA is TGTGCCAGCAGCCGGCCGCGACTAGCTCACTACGAGCAGTACTTC.

This clone was found once. J is TRBJ1-1 and V is TRBV2; tentative D call: TRBD1 (5 bases). CDR3 length: 15 residues. V dropped 9 bases and J dropped 4 bases, with 21 bases sitting between them. The germline CDR1 and CDR2 sequences are SNHLY and FYNNEI. The CDR3 DNA sequence: TGTGCCAGTGAACGATCCAGGGAGATCATCACTGAAGCTTTCTTT. It is translated as CASERSREIITEAFF.

This clone was recorded once. The chain joins TRBV5-4 to TRBJ2-3, with a weak D call TRBD2 (6 bases). The V end was cut by 0 bases, the J end by 0 bases, with 17 bases between. Per the germline V gene, CDR1 is SGHNT and CDR2 is YYREEE (reference sequence). This CDR3 region has 18 residues. CDR3 sequence: CASSLGRETLISTDTQYF. The CDR3 DNA follows: TGTGCCAGCAGCTTGGGTCGGGAGACGTTAATTAGCACAGATACGCAGTATTTT.

On this clone itself: The identical CDR3 is also encoded by other nucleotide sequences in the sample. The V and J genes are TRBV4-1 and TRBJ1-2; TRBD1 agrees at 7 bases. The CDR3 is 14 residues long. V shed 3 bases and J 2 bases; nucleotides not matched to a gene: 3. CDR1 is MGHRA and CDR2 is YSYEKL in the germline V gene. CDR3: CASSHPDRNYGYTF. The CDR3, as DNA: TGCGCCAGCAGCCACCCGGACAGGAACTATGGCTACACCTTC.

The V gene is TRBV19, the J gene TRBJ2-7; perhaps TRBD2 as D (5 bases). CDR3 length: 13 amino acids. CDR1 and CDR2 from the germline V gene are LNHDA and SQIVND (reference sequence). The ends were cut back, 6 bases at V and 7 bases at J, with 16 bases in the middle. The CDR3 protein is CASSPGLAREQYF. The CDR3 DNA follows: TGTGCCAGTAGCCCAGGATTAGCGCGAGAGCAGTACTTC.

The CDR3 DNA follows: TGTGCCAGCATACAGGGGCCCTTAAACACTGAAGCTTTCTTT. This encodes CASIQGPLNTEAFF. This chain links TRBV6-5 with TRBJ1-1, with TRBD1 matching 7 bases. Germline V gives CDR1 MNHEY, CDR2 SVGAGI. Germline trimming cut 7 bases from V and 2 bases from J; bases unmatched to any gene: 7. The CDR3 totals 14 residues.

The rearrangement uses TRBV7-9 and TRBJ1-3; D uncertain. CDR1 is SEHNR and CDR2 is FQNEAQ in the germline V gene (reference sequence). The CDR3 totals 15 residues. Trimming stripped 7 bases from V and 0 bases from J, with 13 bases between. The DNA of the CDR3 is TGTGCCAGCACTCAGGAGTCTTTCTCTGGAAACACCATATATTTT. Amino acid sequence: CASTQESFSGNTIYF.

This clone was found once. Written as DNA, the CDR3 is TGCGCCAGCAGCCTGGGACTAGCGGGGGCAGAGACCCAGTACTTC. It is translated as CASSLGLAGAETQYF. The chain uses TRBV5-1 and TRBJ2-5; 14 positions match TRBD2. The CDR3 sequence is 15 residues long. V gave up 4 bases and J gave up 4 bases; unmatched junction bases: 3. From germline, CDR1 is SGHRS and CDR2 YFSETQ. Combining the CDR3 with reference TRBV5-1 and TRBJ2-5 gives the whole variable domain KAGVTQTPRYLIKTRGQQVTLSCSPISGHRSVSWYQQTPGQGLQFLFEYFSETQRNKGNFPGRFSGRQFSNSRSEMNVSTLELGDSALYLCASSLGLAGAETQYFGPGTRLLVL.

The V gene is TRBV5-1, the J gene TRBJ1-1; tentative D call: TRBD1 (5 bases). The CDR3 consists of 14 residues. Germline V gene lookup returns CDR1 SGHRS and CDR2 YFSETQ. The germline V and J ends were trimmed by 5 bases and 0 bases, with 11 bases remaining between them. CDR3 loop: CASRRMTVNTEAFF. The CDR3 DNA follows: TGCGCCAGCAGGCGGATGACAGTGAACACTGAAGCTTTCTTT.

The chain has TRBV6-5 and TRBJ1-1; D gene unclear. CDR1 and CDR2 (germline): MNHEY, SVGAGI. V lost 2 bases, J lost 5 bases, and 9 bases lay in between. This CDR3 has 13 amino acids. CDR3 residues: CASSYKGGTEAFF. CDR3 in DNA: TGTGCCAGCAGTTACAAAGGTGGGACTGAAGCTTTCTTT.

The rearrangement uses TRBV5-1 and TRBJ2-7; the match to TRBD2 covers 7 bases. From germline, CDR1 is SGHRS and CDR2 YFSETQ. J was trimmed by 3 bases and V by 4 bases; bases with no gene match: 4. There are 13 residues in the CDR3. The CDR3 coding sequence is TGCGCCAGCAGCGAACGGGGGGTCTACGAGCAGTACTTC. It specifies CASSERGVYEQYF. Full variable domain (remainder filled in from reference TRBV5-1 and TRBJ2-7): KAGVTQTPRYLIKTRGQQVTLSCSPISGHRSVSWYQQTPGQGLQFLFEYFSETQRNKGNFPGRFSGRQFSNSRSEMNVSTLELGDSALYLCASSERGVYEQYFGPGTRLTVT.

This clone was counted a few times. In nucleotides, the CDR3 is TGTGCCATCAGTGAGGCCGGTACCTATAATTCACCCCTCCACTTT. Its protein product is CAISEAGTYNSPLHF. The chain joins TRBV10-3 to TRBJ1-6, with D hard to call. This CDR3 is 15 amino acids long. Germline lookup yields CDR1 ENHRY and CDR2 SYGVKD. The V and J ends lost 2 bases and 2 bases respectively, with 7 bases between them.

The chain links TRBV6-5 to TRBJ1-2, with D possibly matching TRBD1 (6 bases). The CDR3 length is 14 residues. Looked up from germline, CDR1 is MNHEY and CDR2 is SVGAGI. The ends were cut back, 0 bases at V and 4 bases at J, with 9 bases in the middle. The chain's CDR3 is CASSYSNRAYGYTF. The CDR3 bases are TGTGCCAGCAGTTACTCCAACAGGGCCTATGGCTACACCTTC.

The chain has TRBV5-1 and TRBJ2-1; 10 bases are a match to TRBD2. Germline V lookup: CDR1 SGHRS, CDR2 YFSETQ. The CDR3 has 16 residues. Trimming removed 7 bases from V and 8 bases from J; junction bases left unmatched: 15. CDR3 nucleotides: TGCGCCAGCTCCCTGGACGGGAGCGGGGGGGCGGATGAGCAGTTCTTC. It translates to CASSLDGSGGADEQFF. The full variable domain, with the rest looked up from reference TRBV5-1 and TRBJ2-1, is KAGVTQTPRYLIKTRGQQVTLSCSPISGHRSVSWYQQTPGQGLQFLFEYFSETQRNKGNFPGRFSGRQFSNSRSEMNVSTLELGDSALYLCASSLDGSGGADEQFFGPGTRLTVL.

This chain joins TRBV19 and TRBJ2-1, with TRBD1 matching 7 bases. The CDR3 length is 14 residues. Germline values: CDR1 LNHDA, CDR2 SQIVND (reference sequence). V trimming: 6 bases; J trimming: 6 bases; junction bases outside the gene matches: 8. The CDR3 nucleotides read TGTGCCAGTAGGAGGGGGCTCGAAGGCAATGAGCAGTTCTTC. Its translation: CASRRGLEGNEQFF.

The chain has TRBV4-1 and TRBJ2-7; weak D call: TRBD2 (6 bases). V lost 0 bases and J 2 bases, leaving 23 bases between the germline ends. Germline V lookup: CDR1 MGHRA, CDR2 YSYEKL. This CDR3 spans 19 amino acids. CDR3 protein: CASSQEYALRPGRAYEQYF. The DNA for the CDR3 is TGCGCCAGCAGCCAAGAATATGCCCTCCGCCCCGGGAGAGCCTACGAGCAGTACTTC.

Remarks on this clone: Additional DNA sequences in this sample encode the identical CDR3. This sequence joins TRBV4-3 and TRBJ1-5; D is ambiguous. The germline V and J ends were trimmed by 0 bases and 6 bases, with 6 bases remaining between them. Germline V CDR1 and CDR2: LGHNA, YSLEER. The CDR3 is 13 amino acids. CDR3 coding DNA: TGCGCCAGCAGCCAAGATTTTGGTCAGCCCCAGCATTTT. Amino acid sequence: CASSQDFGQPQHF.

This clone was seen once. V and J are TRBV10-2 and TRBJ2-7; 11 bases match TRBD2. The CDR3 totals 15 residues. Germline CDR1 is WSHSY and CDR2 is SAAADI. Germline trimming cut 6 bases from V and 0 bases from J; bases unmatched to any gene: 4. The CDR3 here is CASSVAGGPSYEQYF. For the CDR3, the DNA is TGCGCCAGCAGCGTAGCGGGGGGGCCCTCCTACGAGCAGTACTTC.

CDR3 in DNA: TGCGCCAGCAGCCAGAGTGAGGGGTATAATTCACCCCTCCACTTT. Amino acids: CASSQSEGYNSPLHF. The chain employs TRBV4-1 and TRBJ1-6, with a tentative D call TRBD1 (5 bases). Trimming shortened V by 3 bases and J by 4 bases, and 10 bases separated the two germline ends. Germline CDR1 reads MGHRA; CDR2 reads YSYEKL. The CDR3 loop spans 15 amino acids.

The rearrangement joins TRBV27 to TRBJ2-7, with a possible D match to TRBD2 (7 bases). The germline V gene encodes CDR1 MNHEY and CDR2 SMNVEV (reference sequence). The CDR3 runs 15 residues. V was cut by 7 bases and J by 5 bases, with 21 bases left in between. The CDR3 DNA reads as TGTGCCAGCAAAGTATCGGGGGGCCTCTTCCACGAGCAGTACTTC. Protein product: CASKVSGGLFHEQYF.

The CDR3 nucleotides are TGTGCCAGCAGCCAAGAGTGGCGAGACTATGGCTACACCTTC. It codes for CASSQEWRDYGYTF. This chain uses TRBV3-1 (or the pseudogene TRBV3-2) with TRBJ1-2; D remains ambiguous. With 0 bases removed from V and 3 bases from J, the gap between germline ends came to 8 bases. Germline V gene lookup returns CDR1 LGHDT and CDR2 YNNKEL (reference sequence). The CDR3 runs to 14 residues.

The chain carries TRBV6-6 and TRBJ1-1; D might be TRBD1 (6 bases). The germline V gene has CDR1 MNHNY and CDR2 SVGAGI (reference sequence). The CDR3 covers 16 residues. V was trimmed by 0 bases and J by 1 base, leaving 12 bases between them. In nucleotides, the CDR3 is TGTGCCAGCAGTTACTCACAGGGTAGGGGGAACACTGAAGCTTTCTTT. It yields the protein CASSYSQGRGNTEAFF.

The chain joins TRBV12-3 or TRBV12-4 to TRBJ2-7; D unresolved. The CDR3 extends over 13 amino acids. V lost 3 bases and J lost 5, with 11 bases in between. In DNA, the CDR3 is TGTGCCAGCAGTTTTGCCCAGAGAAACGAGCAGTACTTC. This sequence encodes CASSFAQRNEQYF.

This clone was seen just once. The chain combines TRBV5-6 with TRBJ2-5; 7 nucleotides align to TRBD2. Germline V lookup: CDR1 SGHDT, CDR2 YYEEEE. Losses at the gene ends were 2 bases for V and 2 bases for J; bases not matched to a gene: 6. The CDR3 length is 15 residues. The CDR3 is CASSLRQGGQETQYF. CDR3 DNA: TGTGCCAGCAGCTTAAGGCAGGGAGGGCAAGAGACCCAGTACTTC.

The gene calls are TRBV19 and TRBJ1-1; a weak D match, TRBD1 (5 bases). V lost 6 bases, J lost 3 bases, and 11 bases lay in between. The CDR3 is made up of 13 amino acids. Germline lookup yields CDR1 LNHDA and CDR2 SQIVND (reference sequence). The CDR3 is CASRIGGDTEAFF. The CDR3 nucleotides read TGTGCCAGTAGGATCGGGGGGGACACTGAAGCTTTCTTT.

The chain joins TRBV27 to TRBJ1-2; TRBD1 is a possible D gene (6 bases). The CDR3 contains 14 residues. Trimming pared 3 bases from V and 8 bases from J, leaving 16 bases between. CDR1 and CDR2 from the germline V gene are MNHEY and SMNVEV (reference sequence). CDR3 sequence: CASSFRGAPGGYTF. The CDR3 bases are TGTGCCAGCAGTTTTCGGGGGGCGCCGGGGGGCTACACCTTC.

V is TRBV28 and J is TRBJ1-2; D is unresolved. Germline V CDR1 and CDR2: MDHEN, SYDVKM. The length of the CDR3 is 15 residues. V lost 5 bases and J 9 bases, leaving 22 bases between the germline ends. The CDR3 reads CASSPHGRSDISYTF. The DNA of the CDR3 is TGTGCCAGCAGTCCTCATGGGAGGTCCGATATTAGCTACACCTTC.

The chain combines TRBV11-2 with TRBJ2-4; D possibly corresponds to TRBD2 (5 bases). The germline V gene has CDR1 SGHAT and CDR2 FQNNGV. The CDR3 totals 15 residues. The V gene lost 0 bases and the J gene lost 6 bases, with 12 bases spanning the gap. The CDR3: CASSLEAHRGNIQYF. The CDR3 DNA reads as TGTGCCAGCAGCTTAGAGGCCCACCGGGGAAACATTCAGTACTTC.

J is TRBJ2-3 and V is TRBV4-3; a weak D match, TRBD1 (6 bases). The CDR3 spans 15 residues. V dropped 4 bases and J dropped 4 bases, with 15 bases sitting between them. Per germline, CDR1 LGHNA and CDR2 YSLEER. Here the CDR3 reads CASSRNRVGADTQYF. The CDR3 DNA sequence: TGCGCCAGCAGCCGAAACAGGGTTGGGGCAGATACGCAGTATTTT.